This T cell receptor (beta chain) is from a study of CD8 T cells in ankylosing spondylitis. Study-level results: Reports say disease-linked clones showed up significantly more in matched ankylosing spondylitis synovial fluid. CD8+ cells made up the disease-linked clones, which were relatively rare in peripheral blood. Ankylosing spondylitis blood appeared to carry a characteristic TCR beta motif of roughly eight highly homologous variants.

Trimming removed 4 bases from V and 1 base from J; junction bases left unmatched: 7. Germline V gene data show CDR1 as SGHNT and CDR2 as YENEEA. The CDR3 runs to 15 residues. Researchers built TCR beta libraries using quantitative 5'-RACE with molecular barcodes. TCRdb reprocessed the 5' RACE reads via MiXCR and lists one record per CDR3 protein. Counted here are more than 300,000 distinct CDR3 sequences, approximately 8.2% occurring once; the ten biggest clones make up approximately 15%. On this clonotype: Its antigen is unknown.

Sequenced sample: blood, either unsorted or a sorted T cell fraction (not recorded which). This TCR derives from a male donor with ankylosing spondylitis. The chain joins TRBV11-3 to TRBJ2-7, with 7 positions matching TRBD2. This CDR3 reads CASSSLAVASYEQYF. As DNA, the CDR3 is TGTGCCAGCAGCTCGCTAGCGGTAGCATCCTACGAGCAGTACTTC.